The 19 T cell receptor beta chains below all came from one sample that was sequenced in a study of blood T cell repertoires in COVID-19. The protocol was immunoSEQ multiplex PCR, while the TCRdb copy is restricted to in-frame clones and leaves out a portion. Of over 45,000 clones detected, approximately 91% appear once; the ten largest clones hold approximately 14%. The sequencing input was peripheral blood. These receptors all come from a woman aged 55-70 years with active COVID-19.

The CDR3, as DNA: TGTGCCAGCAGCTCTCAGGGCCTCTTTAATTCACCCCTCCACTTT. Translation gives CASSSQGLFNSPLHF. This chain connects TRBV7-9 to TRBJ1-6, with TRBD1 as a possible D gene (5 bases). The CDR3 totals 15 residues. Germline-derived CDR1 and CDR2 are SEHNR and FQNEAQ (reference sequence). V was cut by 4 bases and J by 6 bases, with 13 bases left in between.

As for this clone: Other DNA variants within this sample encode the same CDR3. The chain couples TRBV24-1 to TRBJ2-3, with a tentative D call TRBD1 (5 bases). CDR1 and CDR2 (germline): KGHDR, SFDVKD. The length of the CDR3 is 13 residues. V shed 6 bases and J shed 2 bases, with 8 bases lying between them. CDR3 sequence: CATSKGDTDTQYF. CDR3 DNA: TGTGCCACCAGTAAAGGGGACACAGATACGCAGTATTTT.

CDR3 DNA: TGTGCCAGCAGCTCCCAGGGCGGGGCTGGAACAGATACGCAGTATTTT. It codes for CASSSQGGAGTDTQYF. The chain combines TRBV7-2 with TRBJ2-3, with D possibly matching TRBD2 (6 bases). Per the germline V gene, CDR1 is SGHTA and CDR2 is FQGNSA. The CDR3 spans 16 residues. V lost 4 bases, J lost 3 bases, and 17 bases lay in between.

The J gene is TRBJ2-7, the V gene TRBV9; perhaps TRBD2 as D (7 bases). CDR3 length: 15 amino acids. CDR1 is SGDLS, CDR2 YYNGEE, per germline. The germline V and J ends were trimmed by 0 bases and 3 bases, with 13 bases remaining between them. The CDR3 is CASSVASGGHYEQYF. The CDR3 DNA follows: TGTGCCAGCAGCGTAGCTTCGGGGGGCCACTACGAGCAGTACTTC.

The rearrangement joins TRBV5-1 to TRBJ2-1, with 9 bases lining up with TRBD2. From germline, CDR1 is SGHRS and CDR2 YFSETQ. The CDR3 is made up of 13 amino acids. V gave up 7 bases and J gave up 8 bases; unmatched junction bases: 7. DNA for the CDR3: TGCGCCAGCTCGACTAGCGGAACATATGAGCAGTTCTTC. Protein sequence: CASSTSGTYEQFF. The full variable domain, with the rest looked up from reference TRBV5-1 and TRBJ2-1, is KAGVTQTPRYLIKTRGQQVTLSCSPISGHRSVSWYQQTPGQGLQFLFEYFSETQRNKGNFPGRFSGRQFSNSRSEMNVSTLELGDSALYLCASSTSGTYEQFFGPGTRLTVL.

This chain joins TRBV27 and TRBJ1-1; the D is unclear. V was cut by 5 bases and J by 6 bases, with 13 bases left in between. From germline, CDR1 is MNHEY and CDR2 SMNVEV (reference sequence). This CDR3 region has 13 residues. The CDR3 reads CASSLNRGAEAFF. CDR3 nucleotide sequence: TGTGCCAGCAGTCTGAACCGGGGTGCTGAAGCTTTCTTT.

The chain employs TRBV30 and TRBJ1-5; D is possibly TRBD1 (5 bases). Germline CDR1 is GTSNPN and CDR2 is SVGIG (reference sequence). The CDR3 extends over 13 amino acids. The V end lost 2 bases, the J end lost 6 bases, and 11 bases lay between the germline ends. CDR3 sequence reads: CAWSKGISQPQHF. CDR3 DNA: TGTGCCTGGAGTAAGGGGATAAGTCAGCCCCAGCATTTT.

This rearrangement joins TRBV4-2 to TRBJ2-7; D is undetermined. The CDR3 sequence is 14 residues long. V lost 1 base to trimming and J lost 0 bases, with 7 bases between them. The germline V gene has CDR1 LGHNA and CDR2 YNFKEQ. CDR3 residues: CASSQGLGSYEQYF. CDR3 DNA: TGTGCCAGCAGCCAAGGACTGGGCTCCTACGAGCAGTACTTC.

The chain has TRBV4-3 and TRBJ1-5; D remains ambiguous. Trimming took off 0 bases at V and 0 bases at J, with 9 bases between the two ends. The CDR3 is 16 amino acids. CDR1 and CDR2 from the germline V gene are LGHNA and YSLEER. The CDR3 protein is CASSQDPGYSNQPQHF. The DNA for the CDR3 is TGCGCCAGCAGCCAAGACCCCGGGTATAGCAATCAGCCCCAGCATTTT.

The chain is built from TRBV7-8 and TRBJ1-5; TRBD1 aligns across 8 bases. V trimming: 1 base; J trimming: 6 bases; junction bases outside the gene matches: 5. The CDR3 sequence is 15 residues long. Looked up from germline, CDR1 is SGHVS and CDR2 is FQNEAQ. CDR3 sequence: CASSLDGQGGQPQHF. CDR3 coding DNA: TGTGCCAGCAGCTTAGATGGACAGGGAGGTCAGCCCCAGCATTTT. Based on the CDR3 plus reference TRBV7-8 and TRBJ1-5, the full variable domain is GAGVSQSPRYKVAKRGQDVALRCDPISGHVSLFWYQQALGQGPEFLTYFQNEAQLDKSGLPSDRFFAERPEGSVSTLKIQRTQQEDSAVYLCASSLDGQGGQPQHFGDGTRLSIL.

V is TRBV7-9 and J is TRBJ1-1, with 8 bases lining up with TRBD1. This CDR3 has 14 amino acids. J was trimmed by 10 bases and V by 2 bases; bases with no gene match: 9. The germline gives CDR1 SEHNR, CDR2 FQNEAQ (reference sequence). CDR3 loop: CASSLQGAENRAFF. The CDR3 DNA reads TGTGCCAGCAGCTTACAGGGGGCCGAAAACCGAGCTTTCTTT. The whole variable domain, remainder taken from reference TRBV7-9 and TRBJ1-1, is DTGVSQNPRHKITKRGQNVTFRCDPISEHNRLYWYRQTLGQGPEFLTYFQNEAQLEKSRLLSDRFSAERPKGSFSTLEIQRTEQGDSAMYLCASSLQGAENRAFFGQGTRLTVV.

J is TRBJ2-1 and V is TRBV10-1; no definite D call. Germline values: CDR1 WNHNN, CDR2 SYGVQD (reference sequence). The CDR3 has 16 residues. Trimming stripped 0 bases from V and 0 bases from J, with 9 bases between. The CDR3 here is CASSESVGSSYNEQFF. The DNA for the CDR3 is TGCGCCAGCAGTGAGTCCGTTGGCAGCTCCTACAATGAGCAGTTCTTC.

The chain has TRBV5-8 and TRBJ2-1; D gene ambiguous. With 0 bases removed from V and 4 bases from J, the gap between germline ends came to 5 bases. This CDR3 is 13 amino acids long. Germline V gene data show CDR1 as SGHTS and CDR2 as YDEGEE. CDR3 coding DNA: TGTGCCAGCAGCTTGGTCCTGTACAATGAGCAGTTCTTC. Protein sequence: CASSLVLYNEQFF.

V usage is TRBV9 and J usage is TRBJ2-1; D possibly corresponds to TRBD1 (6 bases). V was pared by 2 bases and J by 5 bases, with 17 bases between. The CDR3 is made up of 16 amino acids. CDR1 and CDR2 from the germline V gene are SGDLS and YYNGEE. The DNA of the CDR3 is TGTGCCAGCAGCGTCGGAATACAGGGAGTCGACAATGAGCAGTTCTTC. The encoded protein is CASSVGIQGVDNEQFF.

The chain combines TRBV4-3 with TRBJ2-1; no clear D. The CDR3 consists of 17 residues. Trimming took 0 bases from V and 1 from J, leaving 13 bases between them. Germline assignment: CDR1 LGHNA and CDR2 YSLEER. CDR3 sequence (DNA): TGCGCCAGCAGCCAAGATGGCAGGATAACTTCCTACAATGAGCAGTTCTTC. It specifies CASSQDGRITSYNEQFF.

Comment on this clone: The junction departs from the called germline gene at one end, perhaps through a read error. The genes are TRBV6-4 and TRBJ1-6; 7 nucleotides match TRBD1. CDR3 size: 14 residues. The germline CDR1 and CDR2 sequences are MRHNA and SNTAGT. The DNA of the CDR3 is TGTGCCAGCAAAGGACAGGCCGAAAATTCACCCTTCCACTTT. It specifies CASKGQAENSPFHF.

The chain links TRBV7-2 to TRBJ2-7; 7 bases agree with TRBD2. The CDR3 loop spans 15 amino acids. Trimming took 1 base from V and 3 from J; bases not matched to a gene: 6. CDR1 SGHTA and CDR2 FQGNSA come from the germline V gene. The CDR3 loop is CASSLVASGDYEQYF. The CDR3 DNA reads TGTGCCAGCAGCTTAGTGGCGAGCGGGGACTACGAGCAGTACTTC.

The rearrangement uses TRBV12-3 or TRBV12-4 and TRBJ1-5; 7 bases agree with TRBD1. This CDR3 has 13 amino acids. V lost 9 bases, J lost 6 bases, and 8 bases stayed unmatched. The CDR3 spells CASSRQGSQPQHF. DNA for the CDR3: TGTGCCAGTAGTAGACAGGGAAGTCAGCCCCAGCATTTT.

This rearrangement joins TRBV30 to TRBJ1-1; 9 positions agree with TRBD1. V trimming: 4 bases; J trimming: 5 bases; junction bases outside the gene matches: 5. This CDR3 is 13 amino acids long. Germline values: CDR1 GTSNPN, CDR2 SVGIG (reference sequence). CDR3 DNA: TGTGCCTGGAACCGACAGGGGGGGACTGAAGCTTTCTTT. Its protein product is CAWNRQGGTEAFF. Full variable domain (rest looked up from reference TRBV30 and TRBJ1-1): SQTIHQWPATLVQPVGSPLSLECTVEGTSNPNLYWYRQAAGRGLQLLFYSVGIGQISSEVPQNLSASRPQDRQFILSSKKLLLSDSGFYLCAWNRQGGTEAFFGQGTRLTVV.